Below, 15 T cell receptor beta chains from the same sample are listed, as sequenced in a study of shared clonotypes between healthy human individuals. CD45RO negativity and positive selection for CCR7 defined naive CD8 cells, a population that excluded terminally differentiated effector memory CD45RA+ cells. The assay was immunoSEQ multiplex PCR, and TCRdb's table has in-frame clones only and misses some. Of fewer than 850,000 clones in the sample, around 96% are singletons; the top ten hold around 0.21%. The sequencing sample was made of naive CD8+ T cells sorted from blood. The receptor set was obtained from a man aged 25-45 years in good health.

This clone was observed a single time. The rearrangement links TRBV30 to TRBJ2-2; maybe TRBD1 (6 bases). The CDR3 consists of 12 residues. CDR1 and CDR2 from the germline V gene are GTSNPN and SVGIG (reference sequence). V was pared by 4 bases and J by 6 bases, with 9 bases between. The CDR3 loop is CAWTYRAGELFF. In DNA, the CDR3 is TGTGCCTGGACCTACAGGGCCGGGGAGCTGTTTTTT.

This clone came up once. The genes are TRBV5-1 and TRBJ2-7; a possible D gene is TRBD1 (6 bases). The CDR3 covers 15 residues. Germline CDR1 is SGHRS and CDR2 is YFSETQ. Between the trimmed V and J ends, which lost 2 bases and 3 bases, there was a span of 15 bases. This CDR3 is CASSFYPGTNYEQYF. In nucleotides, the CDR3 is TGCGCCAGCAGCTTTTACCCCGGGACAAACTACGAGCAGTACTTC.

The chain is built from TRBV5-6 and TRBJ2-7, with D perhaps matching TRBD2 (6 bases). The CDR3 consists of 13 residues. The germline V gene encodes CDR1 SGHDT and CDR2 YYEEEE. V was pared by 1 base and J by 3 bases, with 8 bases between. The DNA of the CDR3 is TGTGCCAGCAGCTTGTGGGGAGGCTACGAGCAGTACTTC. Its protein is CASSLWGGYEQYF. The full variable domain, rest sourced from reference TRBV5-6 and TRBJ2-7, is DAGVTQSPTHLIKTRGQQVTLRCSPKSGHDTVSWYQQALGQGPQFIFQYYEEEERQRGNFPDRFSGHQFPNYSSELNVNALLLGDSALYLCASSLWGGYEQYFGPGTRLTVT.

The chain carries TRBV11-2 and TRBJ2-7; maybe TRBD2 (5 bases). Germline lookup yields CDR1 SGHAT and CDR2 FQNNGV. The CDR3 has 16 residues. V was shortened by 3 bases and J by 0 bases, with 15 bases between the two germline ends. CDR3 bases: TGTGCCAGCAGCTTTGGCGGCGGGCTCCTCTCCTACGAGCAGTACTTC. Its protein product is CASSFGGGLLSYEQYF.

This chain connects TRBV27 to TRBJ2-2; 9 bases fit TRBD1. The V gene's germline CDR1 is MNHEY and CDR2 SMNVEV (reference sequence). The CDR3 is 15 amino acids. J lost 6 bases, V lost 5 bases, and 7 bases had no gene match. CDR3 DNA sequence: TGTGCCAGCAGTACTTACAGGGGGCGCCCCGGGGAGCTGTTTTTT. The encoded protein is CASSTYRGRPGELFF.

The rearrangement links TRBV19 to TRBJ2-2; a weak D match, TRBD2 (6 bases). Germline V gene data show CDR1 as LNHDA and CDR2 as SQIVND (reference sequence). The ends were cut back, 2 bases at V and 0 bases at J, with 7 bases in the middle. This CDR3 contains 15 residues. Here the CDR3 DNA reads TGTGCCAGTAGTATAACTAGCTCGAACACCGGGGAGCTGTTTTTT. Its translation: CASSITSSNTGELFF.

The CDR3 reads CASSAGGREKLFF. The CDR3 DNA is TGTGCCAGCAGCGCCGGGGGCCGAGAAAAACTGTTTTTT. This chain connects TRBV7-9 to TRBJ1-4, with D possibly being TRBD1 (6 bases). Trimming cost V 5 bases and J 8 bases, with 12 bases left between them. Germline V gene data show CDR1 as SEHNR and CDR2 as FQNEAQ (reference sequence). CDR3 size: 13 residues.

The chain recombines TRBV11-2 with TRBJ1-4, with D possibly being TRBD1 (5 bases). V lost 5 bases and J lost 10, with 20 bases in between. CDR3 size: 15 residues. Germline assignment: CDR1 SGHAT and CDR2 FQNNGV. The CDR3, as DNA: TGTGCCAGCAGCCCGGCTTTTCAGGGAGGAAGAAAACTGTTTTTT. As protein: CASSPAFQGGRKLFF.

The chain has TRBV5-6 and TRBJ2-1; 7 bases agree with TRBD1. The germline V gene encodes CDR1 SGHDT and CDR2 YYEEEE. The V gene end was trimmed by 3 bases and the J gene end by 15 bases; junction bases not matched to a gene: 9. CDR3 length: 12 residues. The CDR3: CASSSTNRGRFF. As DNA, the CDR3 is TGTGCCAGCAGCTCTACAAACAGGGGTCGGTTCTTC. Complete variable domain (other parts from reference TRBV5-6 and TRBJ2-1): DAGVTQSPTHLIKTRGQQVTLRCSPKSGHDTVSWYQQALGQGPQFIFQYYEEEERQRGNFPDRFSGHQFPNYSSELNVNALLLGDSALYLCASSSTNRGRFFGPGTRLTVL.

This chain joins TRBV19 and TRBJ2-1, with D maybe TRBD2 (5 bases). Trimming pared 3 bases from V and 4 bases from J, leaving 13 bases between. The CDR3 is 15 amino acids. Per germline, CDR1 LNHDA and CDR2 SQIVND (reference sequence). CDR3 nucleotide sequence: TGTGCCAGTAGTATGGGCGGGTCGGGGTACAATGAGCAGTTCTTC. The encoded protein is CASSMGGSGYNEQFF.

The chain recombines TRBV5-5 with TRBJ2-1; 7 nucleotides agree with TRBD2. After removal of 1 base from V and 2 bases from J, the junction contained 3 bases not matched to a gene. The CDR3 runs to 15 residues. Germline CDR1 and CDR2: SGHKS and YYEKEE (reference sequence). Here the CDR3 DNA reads TGTGCCAGCAGCTTGCGGGAGGCCACCTACAATGAGCAGTTCTTC. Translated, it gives CASSLREATYNEQFF.

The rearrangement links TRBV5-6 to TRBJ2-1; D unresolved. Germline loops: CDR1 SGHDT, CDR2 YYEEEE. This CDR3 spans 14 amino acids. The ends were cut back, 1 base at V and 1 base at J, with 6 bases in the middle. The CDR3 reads CASSLLESYNEQFF. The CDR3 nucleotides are TGTGCCAGCAGCTTGTTAGAGTCCTACAATGAGCAGTTCTTC.

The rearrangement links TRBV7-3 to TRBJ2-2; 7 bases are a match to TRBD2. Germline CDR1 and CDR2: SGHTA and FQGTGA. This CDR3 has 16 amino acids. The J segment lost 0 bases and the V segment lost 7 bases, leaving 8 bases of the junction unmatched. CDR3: CASTGDGRSNTGELFF. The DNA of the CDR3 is TGTGCCAGCACCGGGGACGGGAGGTCGAACACCGGGGAGCTGTTTTTT.

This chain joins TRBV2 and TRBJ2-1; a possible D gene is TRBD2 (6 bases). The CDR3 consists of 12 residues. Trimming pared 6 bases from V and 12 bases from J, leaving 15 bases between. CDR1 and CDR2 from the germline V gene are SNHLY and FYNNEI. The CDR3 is CASRLPGTGQFF. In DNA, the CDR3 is TGTGCCAGCAGACTTCCCGGGACTGGGCAGTTCTTC.

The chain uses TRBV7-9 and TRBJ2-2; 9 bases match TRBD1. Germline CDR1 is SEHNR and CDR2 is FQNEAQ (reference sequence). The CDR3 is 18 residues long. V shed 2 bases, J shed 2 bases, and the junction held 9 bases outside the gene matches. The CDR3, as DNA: TGTGCCAGCAGCTTAACAGGGGGCGTAAAACCAAACACCGGGGAGCTGTTTTTT. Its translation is CASSLTGGVKPNTGELFF.